The present TCR beta chain was sequenced within a study of regulatory T cells in long-lasting Graves disease. Time point specified: persistent/refractory GD, antithyroid drugs over 5 years with positive TRAb. Preparation of the TCR library used RNA extracted from PBMCs. EDTA tubes collected 7.5 to 9.5 milliliters of peripheral blood. General study points: Newly diagnosed Graves' patients exceeded persistent ones in TCR diversity. Investigators studied peripheral blood only, not thyroid tissue.

Relying on iRepertoire HTBI primers and Arm-PCR of CDR3 regions, the team built TCR beta libraries. Using its own MiXCR run on the multiplex PCR reads, TCRdb lists one record per CDR3 protein. The sample lists approximately 470,000 distinct CDR3 sequences, under 25% seen once, with over 7.5% in the top ten. Only a few counts were recorded for this clonotype. Antigen: not known. Sequencing was performed on peripheral blood mononuclear cells (PBMCs), taken when the disease was refractory, from a patient treated with antithyroid drugs. This sequence was found in a female donor with Graves disease.

This chain's CDR3 is CASSTQAGSTEAFF. The DNA for the CDR3 is TGTGCCAGTAGTACTCAGGCGGGGAGCACTGAAGCTTTCTTT. The gene calls are TRBV19 and TRBJ1-1; D is ambiguous. The germline gives CDR1 LNHDA, CDR2 SQIVND (reference sequence). The CDR3 spans 14 residues. V shed 4 bases and J shed 4 bases, with 13 bases lying between them.